The rows below give T cell receptor beta chains drawn from one sample of a study of CD8 T cells in Susac syndrome. TCRdb analysed the immunoSEQ multiplex PCR reads with MiXCR anew, one entry per CDR3 protein. The sample contains 400,000 to 550,000 distinct CDR3 sequences, approximately 85% of which appear only once. Material: CD8+ T cells from PBMCs. Receptors were obtained from a human donor with multiple sclerosis. CDR3s include the opening cysteine and the closing phenylalanine or tryptophan. The D gene is left open where the match is weak. Rows give clone size only sometimes, using once, few, many, or a class for an expanded clone.

CDR3: CASSYEATDGNQPQHF
DNA: TGTGCCAGCAGTTACGAGGCTACGGATGGCAATCAGCCCCAGCATTTT
J: TRBJ1-5
size: .
V: TRBV6-2/TRBV6-3
D: .

CDR3: CSAGGQGDVGNIRYNEQFF
DNA: TGCAGTGCTGGGGGACAGGGAGACGTGGGTAATATCCGATACAATGAGCAGTTCTTC
J: TRBJ2-1
size: .
V: TRBV20-1
D: TRBD1

CDR3: CASSQDTGGSYNEQFF
DNA: TGTGCCAGCAGCCAAGATACCGGGGGGTCCTACAATGAGCAGTTCTTC
J: TRBJ2-1
size: .
V: TRBV4-2
D: TRBD2

CDR3: CASSSPVIGGAGGGETQYF
DNA: TGTGCCAGCAGTTCACCAGTTATCGGGGGAGCGGGAGGAGGAGAGACCCAGTACTTC
J: TRBJ2-5
size: .
V: TRBV12-3/TRBV12-4
D: TRBD2

CDR3: CASSEYFEGSTGELFF
DNA: TGTGCCAGCAGTGAATATTTCGAGGGATCCACCGGGGAGCTGTTTTTT
J: TRBJ2-2
size: .
V: TRBV25-1
D: .

CDR3: CASSPDLATGELFF
DNA: TGTGCCAGCAGCCCCGATCTAGCGACCGGGGAGCTGTTTTTT
J: TRBJ2-2
size: .
V: TRBV7-2
D: .

CDR3: CASSQDPNEQFF
DNA: TGCGCCAGCAGCCAAGACCCTAATGAGCAGTTCTTC
J: TRBJ2-1
size: .
V: TRBV4-1
D: .

CDR3: CAISPRIPGQGSDEQFF
DNA: TGTGCCATCAGTCCTCGAATTCCGGGACAGGGATCTGATGAGCAGTTCTTC
J: TRBJ2-1
size: .
V: TRBV10-3
D: TRBD1

CDR3: CSCGLTGGNNEKLFF
DNA: TGCAGCTGTGGGCTAACGGGGGGGAATAATGAAAAACTGTTTTTT
J: TRBJ1-4
size: .
V: TRBV29-1
D: .

CDR3: CASSSTGKETQYF
DNA: TGTGCCAGCAGTTCGACTGGAAAAGAGACCCAGTACTTC
J: TRBJ2-5
size: .
V: TRBV12-3/TRBV12-4
D: .

CDR3: CASSSRDRGPPGDTQYF
DNA: TGTGCCAGCAGCTCACGGGACAGGGGACCCCCCGGAGATACGCAGTATTTT
J: TRBJ2-3
size: .
V: TRBV7-9
D: TRBD1

CDR3: CASSLAGDGTEAFF
DNA: TGTGCCAGCAGTTTAGCAGGGGATGGAACTGAAGCTTTCTTT
J: TRBJ1-1
size: .
V: TRBV12-3/TRBV12-4
D: .

CDR3: CSARAGHSYEQYF
DNA: TGCAGTGCTAGAGCTGGACACTCCTACGAGCAGTACTTC
J: TRBJ2-7
size: .
V: TRBV20-1
D: .

CDR3: CASSFRASGRISYNEQFF
DNA: TGTGCCAGCAGTTTTCGCGCTAGCGGGAGGATTTCCTACAATGAGCAGTTCTTC
J: TRBJ2-1
size: .
V: TRBV28
D: TRBD2

CDR3: CASIVSGTGGHGYTF
DNA: TGTGCCAGCATCGTATCCGGGACAGGGGGGCATGGCTACACCTTC
J: TRBJ1-2
size: .
V: TRBV6-1
D: TRBD1

CDR3: CASSLSPNYGYTF
DNA: TGTGCCAGCAGCTTATCACCTAACTATGGCTACACCTTC
J: TRBJ1-2
size: .
V: TRBV7-9
D: .

CDR3: CASSATYARDTQYF
DNA: TGTGCCAGCAGCGCGACCTACGCCCGGGATACGCAGTATTTT
J: TRBJ2-3
size: .
V: TRBV9
D: .

CDR3: CASSQDLDEAFF
DNA: TGTGCCAGCAGCCAAGATTTGGATGAAGCTTTCTTT
J: TRBJ1-1
size: .
V: TRBV3-1
D: .

CDR3: CASSFGRLNTDTQYF
DNA: TGTGCCAGCAGCTTTGGTCGGCTCAACACAGATACGCAGTATTTT
J: TRBJ2-3
size: .
V: TRBV5-4
D: .

CDR3: CASSPSSQGGNEQFF
DNA: TGCGCCAGCAGCCCCTCGAGTCAGGGGGGGAATGAGCAGTTCTTC
J: TRBJ2-1
size: .
V: TRBV4-1
D: .

CDR3: CASSSRGRQNTEAFF
DNA: TGTGCCAGCAGTTCCCGGGGACGGCAGAACACTGAAGCTTTCTTT
J: TRBJ1-1
size: few
V: TRBV28
D: .

CDR3: CASTPTANSNQPQHF
DNA: TGTGCCAGTACTCCCACTGCCAATAGCAATCAGCCCCAGCATTTT
J: TRBJ1-5
size: once
V: TRBV19
D: .

CDR3: CAWGPSGAGLYEQYF
DNA: TGTGCCTGGGGACCCTCAGGGGCAGGGCTATACGAGCAGTACTTC
J: TRBJ2-7
size: .
V: TRBV30
D: .

CDR3: CASSEGGQFYGYTF
DNA: TGTGCCAGCAGTGAGGGTGGGCAGTTCTATGGCTACACCTTC
J: TRBJ1-2
size: .
V: TRBV6-1
D: .

CDR3: CASRQGANEKLFF
DNA: TGTGCCAGCAGGCAGGGGGCGAATGAAAAACTGTTTTTT
J: TRBJ1-4
size: .
V: TRBV27
D: TRBD1

CDR3: CASRIQGRGSPLHF
DNA: TGTGCCAGCAGAATACAGGGTCGGGGGTCACCCCTCCACTTT
J: TRBJ1-6
size: .
V: TRBV27
D: .

CDR3: CASSDLDRAASGYTF
DNA: TGTGCCAGCAGTGACCTTGACAGGGCGGCGAGTGGCTACACCTTC
J: TRBJ1-2
size: .
V: TRBV6-1
D: TRBD1

CDR3: CAITRSGELFF
DNA: TGTGCCATAACCAGGTCCGGGGAGCTGTTTTTT
J: TRBJ2-2
size: .
V: TRBV10-3
D: .

CDR3: CASSDRPPPYEQYF
DNA: TGTGCCAGCAGTGACAGGCCGCCTCCCTACGAGCAGTACTTC
J: TRBJ2-7
size: .
V: TRBV6-1
D: .

CDR3: CASSLGWGDGDGYTF
DNA: TGTGCCAGCAGCTTAGGTTGGGGTGACGGGGATGGCTACACCTTC
J: TRBJ1-2
size: .
V: TRBV11-2
D: .

CDR3: CASSPTGTGDEAFF
DNA: TGTGCCAGCAGTCCAACCGGGACAGGCGATGAAGCTTTCTTT
J: TRBJ1-1
size: .
V: TRBV27
D: TRBD1

CDR3: CAWNNPGFGSYEQYF
DNA: TGTGCCTGGAACAACCCGGGATTTGGCTCCTACGAGCAGTACTTC
J: TRBJ2-7
size: .
V: TRBV30
D: .

CDR3: CASRTSIIEGFGHEQYF
DNA: TGTGCCAGCAGGACCTCAATCATTGAAGGGTTCGGGCACGAGCAGTACTTC
J: TRBJ2-7
size: .
V: TRBV28
D: .

CDR3: CASSLGDSLNTEAFF
DNA: TGTGCCAGCAGTTTAGGGGACAGTTTGAACACTGAAGCTTTCTTT
J: TRBJ1-1
size: .
V: TRBV27
D: TRBD1

CDR3: CASSQLMGDEQFF
DNA: TGCGCCAGCAGCCAATTGATGGGCGATGAGCAGTTCTTC
J: TRBJ2-1
size: .
V: TRBV4-1
D: .

CDR3: CASSHWDRGGETQYF
DNA: TGTGCCAGCAGCCATTGGGACAGGGGTGGGGAGACCCAGTACTTC
J: TRBJ2-5
size: .
V: TRBV7-2
D: TRBD1

CDR3: CASSYSGLTDYEQYF
DNA: TGTGCCAGCAGTTACTCGGGACTAACCGACTACGAGCAGTACTTC
J: TRBJ2-7
size: once
V: TRBV6-5
D: TRBD2

CDR3: CASSYSVSGTIANTGELFF
DNA: TGTGCCAGCAGTTACTCGGTTAGCGGAACTATAGCGAACACCGGGGAGCTGTTTTTT
J: TRBJ2-2
size: once
V: TRBV6-2/TRBV6-3
D: .

CDR3: CASSGGTSDVDEQFF
DNA: TGTGCCAGCAGTGGTGGGACTAGCGATGTGGATGAGCAGTTCTTC
J: TRBJ2-1
size: .
V: TRBV6-4
D: TRBD2

CDR3: CASSYSSSYNEQFF
DNA: TGTGCCAGCAGTTACTCTAGCTCCTACAATGAGCAGTTCTTC
J: TRBJ2-1
size: .
V: TRBV6-5
D: .

CDR3: CASSSRDRVQETQYF
DNA: TGTGCCAGCAGTTCCCGTGACAGGGTCCAAGAGACCCAGTACTTC
J: TRBJ2-5
size: .
V: TRBV27
D: TRBD1

CDR3: CASRLGEAYEQYF
DNA: TGTGCCAGCCGGTTAGGGGAGGCCTACGAGCAGTACTTC
J: TRBJ2-7
size: .
V: TRBV12-3/TRBV12-4
D: .

CDR3: CSARDYTSGNEQFF
DNA: TGCAGTGCTAGAGATTATACTAGCGGCAATGAGCAGTTCTTC
J: TRBJ2-1
size: .
V: TRBV20-1
D: TRBD2

CDR3: CASSLEPIGNQPQHF
DNA: TGCGCCAGCAGCTTGGAGCCAATAGGAAACCAGCCCCAGCATTTT
J: TRBJ1-5
size: .
V: TRBV5-1
D: .

CDR3: CASSSYQAGVNYGYTF
DNA: TGTGCCAGCAGTTCATACCAGGCAGGGGTGAACTATGGCTACACCTTC
J: TRBJ1-2
size: .
V: TRBV27
D: .

CDR3: CASSLWTGSLASDTQYF
DNA: TGTGCCAGCAGTCTGTGGACAGGATCACTAGCATCCGATACGCAGTATTTT
J: TRBJ2-3
size: once
V: TRBV12-3/TRBV12-4
D: .

CDR3: CSVEGGQGHTDTQYF
DNA: TGCAGCGTTGAAGGCGGGCAGGGCCACACGGATACGCAGTATTTT
J: TRBJ2-3
size: few
V: TRBV29-1
D: .

CDR3: CASSYTTGDGDTQYF
DNA: TGTGCCAGCAGTTACACCACAGGGGACGGAGATACGCAGTATTTT
J: TRBJ2-3
size: .
V: TRBV6-5
D: TRBD1

CDR3: CSARQGSENTEAFF
DNA: TGCAGCGCCCGCCAGGGATCGGAGAACACTGAAGCTTTCTTT
J: TRBJ1-1
size: .
V: TRBV29-1
D: .